This entry is about one T cell receptor beta chain. The method was immunoSEQ multiplex PCR; TCRdb's version includes in-frame clones alone and lacks a portion of them. The sample holds some 77,000 clones, about 96% seen once. These data are taken from a study of technical replicates of blood from several donors. Germline CDR1 reads SGHNT; CDR2 reads YENEEA. CDR3 length equals 14 residues. Trimming cost V 4 bases and J 1 base, with 10 bases left between them. This receptor was taken from a human donor in good health. The sequencing input was T cells isolated from PBMCs. The V and J genes are TRBV11-3 and TRBJ1-1; possible D gene TRBD1, 5 bases. The CDR3 region has the DNA TGTGCCAGCAGCTGGGGCTCATCGAACACTGAAGCTTTCTTT. This gives the protein CASSWGSSNTEAFF.